Shown below are 21 T cell receptor beta chains from a single sample sequenced in a study of radiotherapy plus CTLA-4 blockade in lung cancer. Assay used: immunoSEQ multiplex PCR; TCRdb lists only in-frame clones, some missing. The data contain about 28,000 clones, approximately 80% of them singletons. Sequences were derived from peripheral blood, sampled from a patient treated with radiotherapy plus ipilimumab. Every receptor here comes from a human donor with non-small cell lung cancer who had stable disease on radiotherapy plus ipilimumab.

This clone was counted only a few times. The junction does not match germline at one end; this may be a read error. The DNA of the CDR3 is TGTGCCAGCACCTTCGGGCCGTTCTTC. It codes for CASTFGPFF. The chain employs TRBV27 and TRBJ1-2, with D uncertain. Per the germline V gene, CDR1 is MNHEY and CDR2 is SMNVEV (reference sequence). CDR3 length: 9 residues.

The chain recombines TRBV14 with TRBJ2-1; the D is unclear. V lost 3 bases and J 0 bases, leaving 9 bases between the germline ends. This CDR3 contains 15 residues. Looked up from germline, CDR1 is SGHDN and CDR2 is FVKESK. The CDR3 loop reads CASSQTASSYNEQFF. CDR3 nucleotide sequence: TGTGCCAGCAGCCAGACGGCTAGCTCCTACAATGAGCAGTTCTTC.

This chain uses TRBV5-8 with TRBJ1-2, with a possible D match to TRBD1 (6 bases). Trimming stripped 3 bases from V and 8 bases from J, with 26 bases between. Germline V gene sequence: CDR1 SGHTS, CDR2 YDEGEE. The CDR3 length is 17 residues. In DNA, the CDR3 is TGTGCCAGCAGCTCGTATCCGGACAGCCTATTCCCGGGAGGCTACACCTTC. Encoded protein: CASSSYPDSLFPGGYTF.

V and J are TRBV6-1 and TRBJ2-3, with 11 nucleotides matching TRBD2. There are 13 residues in the CDR3. Trimming took 7 bases from V and 6 from J; bases not matched to a gene: 3. Germline V lookup: CDR1 MNHNS, CDR2 SASEGT. The CDR3 sequence is CASTSGGWDTQYF. Here the CDR3 DNA reads TGTGCCAGCACTAGCGGGGGGTGGGATACGCAGTATTTT.

The J gene is TRBJ2-3, the V gene TRBV4-1; 14 nucleotides match TRBD2. Germline V gene sequence: CDR1 MGHRA, CDR2 YSYEKL. Trimming took 4 bases from V and 3 from J; bases not matched to a gene: 0. The CDR3 is made up of 15 amino acids. CDR3 in DNA: TGCGCCAGCAGCCGACTAGCGGGGGGGACAGATACGCAGTATTTT. Protein: CASSRLAGGTDTQYF.

The chain is built from TRBV19 and TRBJ2-5; tentatively, D is TRBD1 (5 bases). Between the trimmed V and J ends, which lost 7 bases and 2 bases, there was a span of 11 bases. This CDR3 spans 13 amino acids. The germline V gene has CDR1 LNHDA and CDR2 SQIVND (reference sequence). The CDR3 reads CASTRTGQETQYF. The CDR3 DNA follows: TGTGCCAGTACCCGAACAGGACAAGAGACCCAGTACTTC.

The genes are TRBV6-5 and TRBJ2-5, with TRBD2 as a possible D gene (7 bases). V dropped 8 bases and J dropped 2 bases, with 21 bases sitting between them. The CDR3 loop spans 16 amino acids. CDR1 MNHEY and CDR2 SVGAGI come from the germline V gene. The CDR3 reads CASGSLLGGAQETQYF. Written as DNA, the CDR3 is TGTGCCAGCGGTTCTTTATTGGGGGGGGCACAAGAGACCCAGTACTTC.

The chain recombines TRBV6-5 with TRBJ1-6; D gene unclear. Deletions cut 6 bases from V and 9 bases from J, with 9 bases between. Germline V gene sequence: CDR1 MNHEY, CDR2 SVGAGI. The CDR3 has 12 residues. CDR3 protein: CASRSDISPLHF. The CDR3 DNA sequence: TGTGCCAGCAGATCGGATATTTCACCCCTCCACTTT.

This clone appeared once. This sequence joins TRBV10-1 and TRBJ2-1, with a tentative D call TRBD2 (7 bases). The CDR3 runs 17 residues. Germline CDR1 is WNHNN and CDR2 is SYGVQD (reference sequence). V lost 2 bases and J lost 2, with 16 bases in between. The CDR3 spells CASSEPPAGHTYNEQFF. The DNA of the CDR3 is TGCGCCAGCAGTGAGCCACCAGCGGGACACACCTACAATGAGCAGTTCTTC.

The CDR3 here is CASSPPGSRETQYF. The DNA of the CDR3 is TGTGCCAGCAGCCCACCGGGGTCAAGAGAGACCCAGTACTTC. V usage is TRBV21-1 and J usage is TRBJ2-5; the tabulated D call, TRBD2, remains unverified against the DNA. TRBV21-1 is labeled a pseudogene. The CDR3 has 14 residues.

The chain couples TRBV5-1 to TRBJ2-2, with D possibly being TRBD1 (6 bases). V shed 0 bases and J shed 0 bases, with 6 bases lying between them. CDR1 and CDR2 (germline): SGHRS, YFSETQ. The CDR3 spans 15 residues. CDR3 nucleotide sequence: TGCGCCAGCAGCTTGGACAGGGCGAACACCGGGGAGCTGTTTTTT. Its protein product is CASSLDRANTGELFF.

The rearrangement links TRBV7-9 to TRBJ1-6, with a possible D match to TRBD1 (6 bases). This CDR3 comprises 19 residues. The V and J ends lost 1 base and 9 bases respectively, with 25 bases between them. The germline V gene has CDR1 SEHNR and CDR2 FQNEAQ (reference sequence). CDR3 DNA sequence: TGTGCCAGCAGCTTAGGAGGATTATTTGAATGGGGGGCAAGTTCACCCCTCCACTTT. This translates into CASSLGGLFEWGASSPLHF.

V and J are TRBV5-1 and TRBJ2-3; TRBD2 agrees at 8 bases. This CDR3 has 15 amino acids. Trimming at V came to 6 bases and at J to 4 bases, leaving 10 bases not matched to a gene. Germline V gives CDR1 SGHRS, CDR2 YFSETQ. The CDR3 DNA follows: TGCGCCAGCAACGAACTTGGACTAGCAGCAGATACGCAGTATTTT. Encoded protein: CASNELGLAADTQYF.

The rearrangement joins TRBV29-1 to TRBJ2-3, with D maybe TRBD2 (7 bases). Germline assignment: CDR1 SQVTM and CDR2 ANQGSEA. The ends were cut back, 4 bases at V and 2 bases at J, with 10 bases in the middle. The length of the CDR3 is 13 residues. For the CDR3, the DNA is TGCAGCGTTGCGGGGGGACACACAGATACGCAGTATTTT. It specifies CSVAGGHTDTQYF.

The chain carries TRBV6-5 and TRBJ1-2; D may be TRBD1 (5 bases). V was clipped by 4 bases and J by 7 bases, with 13 bases between them. The V gene's germline CDR1 is MNHEY and CDR2 SVGAGI. The CDR3 length is 13 residues. The chain's CDR3 is CASSFGLGGGYTF. The CDR3 bases are TGTGCCAGCAGTTTCGGACTGGGGGGTGGCTACACCTTC.

As for this clone: This specimen includes other DNA sequences encoding the same CDR3. The chain is built from TRBV6-5 and TRBJ1-6, with 9 bases fitting TRBD1. After removal of 10 bases from V and 9 bases from J, the junction contained 4 bases not matched to a gene. Germline-derived CDR1 and CDR2 are MNHEY and SVGAGI. The CDR3 consists of 12 residues. The CDR3 DNA follows: TGTGCCATCCGGACAGGGGTTTCACCCCTCCACTTT. This encodes CAIRTGVSPLHF.

V and J are TRBV9 and TRBJ1-1; a weak D match, TRBD1 (6 bases). This CDR3 spans 14 amino acids. Deletions cut 0 bases from V and 1 base from J, with 7 bases between. Germline CDR1 SGDLS, CDR2 YYNGEE. The CDR3 DNA follows: TGTGCCAGCAGCGTAGAACAGGGGAACACTGAAGCTTTCTTT. This codes for CASSVEQGNTEAFF.

The chain couples TRBV29-1 to TRBJ1-2; D is ambiguous. The length of the CDR3 is 13 residues. V was trimmed by 3 bases and J by 4 bases, leaving 12 bases between them. Germline CDR1 and CDR2: SQVTM and ANQGSEA. CDR3 DNA sequence: TGCAGCGTTGACCAAGCCATGGGCTATGGCTACACCTTC. Its protein product is CSVDQAMGYGYTF.

The V and J genes are TRBV6-1 and TRBJ1-6, with a possible D match to TRBD1 (5 bases). Germline lookup yields CDR1 MNHNS and CDR2 SASEGT. The CDR3 extends over 14 amino acids. The ends were cut back, 6 bases at V and 8 bases at J, with 14 bases in the middle. CDR3 sequence: CASSQRDSYSPLHF. The CDR3 DNA is TGTGCCAGCAGCCAACGCGACAGTTATTCACCCCTCCACTTT.

J is TRBJ1-5 and V is TRBV2; maybe TRBD1 (5 bases). In germline, CDR1 is SNHLY, CDR2 FYNNEI. V dropped 4 bases and J dropped 0 bases, with 13 bases sitting between them. The CDR3 runs to 16 residues. The CDR3 DNA reads TGTGCCAGCAGTGGGGGGACGGGATATAGCAATCAGCCCCAGCATTTT. It encodes CASSGGTGYSNQPQHF.

In this sample, this clone turned up once. The gene calls are TRBV7-2 and TRBJ1-2; no firm D call. V lost 1 base to trimming and J lost 6 bases, with 9 bases between them. The CDR3 has 13 amino acids. Germline V gene sequence: CDR1 SGHTA, CDR2 FQGNSA. The DNA of the CDR3 is TGTGCCAGCAGCTTAGTAGAGGGTAATGGCTACACCTTC. Protein sequence: CASSLVEGNGYTF.